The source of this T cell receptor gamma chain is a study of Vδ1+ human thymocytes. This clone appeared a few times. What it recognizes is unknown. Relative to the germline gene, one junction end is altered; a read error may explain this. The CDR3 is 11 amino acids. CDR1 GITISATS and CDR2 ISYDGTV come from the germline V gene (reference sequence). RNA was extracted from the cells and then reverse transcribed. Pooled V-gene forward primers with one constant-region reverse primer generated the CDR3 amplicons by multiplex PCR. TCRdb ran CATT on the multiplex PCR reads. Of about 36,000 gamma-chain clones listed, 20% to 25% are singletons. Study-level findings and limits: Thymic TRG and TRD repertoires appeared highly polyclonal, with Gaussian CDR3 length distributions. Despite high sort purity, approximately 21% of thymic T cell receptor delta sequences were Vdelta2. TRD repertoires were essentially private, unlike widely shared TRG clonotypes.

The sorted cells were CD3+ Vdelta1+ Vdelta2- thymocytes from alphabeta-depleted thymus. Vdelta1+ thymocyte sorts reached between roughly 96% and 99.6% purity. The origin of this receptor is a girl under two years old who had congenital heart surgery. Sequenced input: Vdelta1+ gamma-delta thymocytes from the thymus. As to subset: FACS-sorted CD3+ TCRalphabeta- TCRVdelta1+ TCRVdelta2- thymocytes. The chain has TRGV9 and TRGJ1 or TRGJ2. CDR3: CALYLLTKKLF. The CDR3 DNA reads TGCGCCTTGTACCTACTTACAAAGAAACTCTTT.